Sequencing of this TCR beta chain was carried out in a study of T cell changes during pregnancy in multiple sclerosis. The repertoire was sequenced with immunoSEQ multiplex PCR; TCRdb's copy has only in-frame clones and lacks some. The sample lists 70,000 to 100,000 clones; over 80% were seen once. The sequence came from a female donor with multiple sclerosis, enrolled in a pregnancy study. Sequenced here: peripheral blood, sampled in the first trimester of pregnancy.

The CDR3 nucleotides are TGCGCCAGCAGCCAATTAGGGGCCAGGGTCACAGATACGCAGTATTTT. Translation: CASSQLGARVTDTQYF. The rearrangement joins TRBV4-1 to TRBJ2-3, with TRBD1 as a possible D gene (5 bases). The CDR3 covers 16 residues. The germline V gene has CDR1 MGHRA and CDR2 YSYEKL. With 2 bases removed from V and 2 bases from J, the gap between germline ends came to 14 bases.